Presented here are 21 T cell receptor beta chains from one specimen sequenced in a study of identical twins. MiXCR was run by TCRdb on the 5' RACE reads, yielding one entry per CDR3 protein. The table records around 230,000 distinct CDR3 sequences, 6.5% to 8% of them present only once. The sample also formed part of further work on T cells expressing NK-cell markers.

Sequencing used CD8+ T cells sorted from blood. All receptors come from a woman under 30 in good health.

V gene TRBV11-3 combines with J gene TRBJ2-7, with D maybe TRBD2 (5 bases). CDR1 is SGHNT, CDR2 YENEEA, per germline. This CDR3 is 13 amino acids long. With 3 bases removed from V and 2 bases from J, the gap between germline ends came to 8 bases. The CDR3 sequence: CASSFGMTYEQYF. CDR3 in DNA: TGTGCCAGCAGCTTCGGGATGACCTACGAGCAGTACTTC. The full variable domain, its missing parts supplied by reference TRBV11-3 and TRBJ2-7, is EAGVVQSPRYKIIEKKQPVAFWCNPISGHNTLYWYLQNLGQGPELLIRYENEEAVDDSQLPKDRFSAERLKGVDSTLKIQPAELGDSAVYLCASSFGMTYEQYFGPGTRLTVT.

This clonotype was counted a few times. The chain's CDR3 is CASRWAGKNTEAFF. CDR3 sequence (DNA): TGTGCCAGCAGGTGGGCCGGCAAGAACACTGAAGCTTTCTTT. This chain uses TRBV6-1 with TRBJ1-1; D remains unclear. Germline CDR1 MNHNS, CDR2 SASEGT. V gave up 6 bases and J gave up 1 base, with 12 bases separating them. The CDR3 loop spans 14 amino acids.

The V call is TRBV6-1, the J call TRBJ2-2, with D uncertain. Germline CDR1 MNHNS, CDR2 SASEGT. The CDR3 contains 13 residues. V lost 8 bases, J lost 4 bases, and 11 bases lay in between. The CDR3 DNA reads TGTGCCAGCGAGCTCTTGTCCACCGGGGAGCTGTTTTTT. This codes for CASELLSTGELFF.

The table lists this clonotype with a few counts. The gene calls are TRBV11-2 and TRBJ2-5; the D is unclear. V was clipped by 5 bases and J by 2 bases, with 12 bases between them. Germline V lookup: CDR1 SGHAT, CDR2 FQNNGV. CDR3 length: 14 amino acids. CDR3 in DNA: TGTGCCAGCAGCGGGATTGGTGGGCAAGAGACCCAGTACTTC. As protein: CASSGIGGQETQYF.

This clonotype occurred a few times. The genes are TRBV7-9 and TRBJ1-2, with a weak D call TRBD1 (6 bases). In germline, CDR1 is SEHNR, CDR2 FQNEAQ (reference sequence). V was pared by 4 bases and J by 6 bases, with 15 bases between. The CDR3 is made up of 14 amino acids. This chain's CDR3 is CASSSNRDSNGYTF. The CDR3, as DNA: TGTGCCAGCAGCTCCAACAGGGATTCTAATGGCTACACCTTC. Full variable domain (outside the CDR3, taken from reference TRBV7-9 and TRBJ1-2): DTGVSQNPRHKITKRGQNVTFRCDPISEHNRLYWYRQTLGQGPEFLTYFQNEAQLEKSRLLSDRFSAERPKGSFSTLEIQRTEQGDSAMYLCASSSNRDSNGYTFGSGTRLTVV.

This clonotype showed up just a few times. The rearrangement uses TRBV7-9 and TRBJ2-7; a possible D gene is TRBD1 (6 bases). The CDR3 consists of 15 residues. Trimming pared 6 bases from V and 8 bases from J, leaving 23 bases between. Germline CDR1 and CDR2: SEHNR and FQNEAQ (reference sequence). As DNA, the CDR3 is TGTGCCAGCAGTCCGCATAGGGGGAGCGTATTCAAGCAGTACTTC. Protein: CASSPHRGSVFKQYF. The whole variable domain, filled in from reference TRBV7-9 and TRBJ2-7, reads DTGVSQNPRHKITKRGQNVTFRCDPISEHNRLYWYRQTLGQGPEFLTYFQNEAQLEKSRLLSDRFSAERPKGSFSTLEIQRTEQGDSAMYLCASSPHRGSVFKQYFGPGTRLTVT.

This clonotype has a count of ten or more. The V and J genes are TRBV27 and TRBJ2-7; D might be TRBD1 (5 bases). The CDR3 runs 13 residues. CDR1 MNHEY and CDR2 SMNVEV come from the germline V gene (reference sequence). Trimming took 3 bases from V and 2 from J, leaving 8 bases between them. CDR3 sequence (DNA): TGTGCCAGCAGTTTTTCAGGGACCTACGAGCAGTACTTC. This encodes CASSFSGTYEQYF.

This clonotype has ten or more counts. The chain uses TRBV14 and TRBJ2-7; D unresolved. Germline V gene sequence: CDR1 SGHDN, CDR2 FVKESK. Trimming cost V 4 bases and J 3 bases, with 25 bases left between them. The length of the CDR3 is 18 residues. The CDR3, as DNA: TGTGCCAGCAGCCTCGCCTGGGGTGTACGAACGGATGGCTACGAGCAGTACTTC. Translated, it gives CASSLAWGVRTDGYEQYF. The full variable domain, completed using reference TRBV14 and TRBJ2-7, is EAGVTQFPSHSVIEKGQTVTLRCDPISGHDNLYWYRRVMGKEIKFLLHFVKESKQDESGMPNNRFLAERTGGTYSTLKVQPAELEDSGVYFCASSLAWGVRTDGYEQYFGPGTRLTVT.

This clonotype has only a few counts. The rearrangement uses TRBV3-1 and TRBJ1-4; 8 bases line up with TRBD1. With 3 bases clipped from V and 3 bases from J, the junction kept 9 bases outside the gene matches. The CDR3 runs 17 residues. CDR1 is LGHDT and CDR2 is YNNKEL in the germline V gene (reference sequence). CDR3 residues: CASSQSGRGLSNEKLFF. CDR3 nucleotide sequence: TGTGCCAGCAGCCAGTCAGGCAGGGGGCTATCTAATGAAAAACTGTTTTTT.

A few counts support this clonotype. This chain uses TRBV4-3 with TRBJ2-7; tentatively, D is TRBD2 (6 bases). This CDR3 is 13 amino acids long. V was clipped by 1 base and J by 6 bases, with 10 bases between them. CDR1 is LGHNA and CDR2 is YSLEER in the germline V gene. This chain's CDR3 is CASSQGYGSEQYF. Here the CDR3 DNA reads TGCGCCAGCAGCCAAGGGTACGGGAGCGAGCAGTACTTC.

This clonotype was seen ten or more times. The CDR3 is CATSRDYSGRALNEQFF. The CDR3 region has the DNA TGTGCCACCAGCAGAGATTATAGCGGGAGGGCTTTGAATGAGCAGTTCTTC. The chain is built from TRBV15 and TRBJ2-1; the match to TRBD2 covers 11 bases. CDR1 is LNHNV, CDR2 YYDKDF, per germline (reference sequence). J lost 7 bases, V lost 0 bases, and 8 bases had no gene match. This CDR3 comprises 17 residues.

This clonotype was seen a few times. V is TRBV20-1 and J is TRBJ1-1; the D is unclear. The CDR3 length is 13 residues. Trimming stripped 6 bases from V and 3 bases from J, with 14 bases between. CDR1 DFQATT and CDR2 SNEGSKA come from the germline V gene (reference sequence). The CDR3 nucleotides are TGCAGTGCAACGTCAAGGGAATACACTGAAGCTTTCTTT. Translation: CSATSREYTEAFF.

This clonotype was observed a handful of times. This chain connects TRBV9 to TRBJ1-1; 7 bases map to TRBD1. The germline CDR1 and CDR2 sequences are SGDLS and YYNGEE. CDR3 length: 15 amino acids. J was trimmed by 7 bases and V by 4 bases; bases with no gene match: 13. The CDR3 is CASSTQTGQFDEAFF. Written as DNA, the CDR3 is TGTGCCAGCAGCACCCAGACAGGGCAATTCGATGAAGCTTTCTTT.

This chain uses TRBV20-1 with TRBJ2-1, with 14 bases fitting TRBD2. Germline CDR1 reads DFQATT; CDR2 reads SNEGSKA (reference sequence). This CDR3 has 16 amino acids. Trimming cost V 3 bases and J 9 bases; bases outside gene matches: 10. The CDR3 DNA follows: TGCAGTGCTAGCGAGACTAGCGGGGGGGATTGGGGTGAGCAGTTCTTC. Translating gives CSASETSGGDWGEQFF.

Only a few counts were recorded for this clonotype. This chain connects TRBV3-1 to TRBJ1-1; possible D gene TRBD1, 6 bases. The germline V gene encodes CDR1 LGHDT and CDR2 YNNKEL (reference sequence). CDR3 size: 16 residues. The V end lost 4 bases, the J end lost 3 bases, and 18 bases lay between the germline ends. This CDR3 is CASSPGLGATHTEAFF. CDR3 DNA: TGTGCCAGCAGCCCAGGGTTGGGGGCGACCCACACTGAAGCTTTCTTT.

This clonotype turned up a few times. This rearrangement joins TRBV29-1 to TRBJ1-2; 8 nucleotides match TRBD1. The CDR3 length is 15 residues. Germline V gene lookup returns CDR1 SQVTM and CDR2 ANQGSEA. Trimming removed 1 base from V and 5 bases from J; junction bases left unmatched: 9. For the CDR3, the DNA is TGCAGCGTTGAAGGACCCGGGACAGGTGGTTATGGCTACACCTTC. This sequence encodes CSVEGPGTGGYGYTF.

The chain is built from TRBV4-3 and TRBJ1-2; D is unclear. V shed 0 bases and J shed 0 bases, with 8 bases lying between them. This CDR3 is 15 amino acids long. Germline CDR1 and CDR2: LGHNA and YSLEER. DNA for the CDR3: TGCGCCAGCAGCCAAGATAGTGGGACTAACTATGGCTACACCTTC. Its protein is CASSQDSGTNYGYTF.

This clonotype was seen a handful of times. This CDR3 reads CASSYRPTAGKDYGYTF. In DNA, the CDR3 is TGTGCCAGCAGTTACCGGCCGACAGCTGGAAAGGACTATGGCTACACCTTC. The chain uses TRBV6-5 and TRBJ1-2, with D maybe TRBD1 (5 bases). Germline assignment: CDR1 MNHEY and CDR2 SVGAGI. The CDR3 has 17 amino acids. V dropped 2 bases and J dropped 3 bases, with 19 bases sitting between them.

This clonotype turned up a few times. The chain couples TRBV10-1 to TRBJ2-3; D unclear. V dropped 2 bases and J dropped 2 bases, with 11 bases sitting between them. The V gene's germline CDR1 is WNHNN and CDR2 SYGVQD (reference sequence). The CDR3 runs 15 residues. CDR3 in DNA: TGCGCCAGCAGTGAGCGGGCAAACCCCACAGATACGCAGTATTTT. Encoded protein: CASSERANPTDTQYF.

There are many counts of this clonotype. The rearrangement joins TRBV2 to TRBJ2-7; D is uncertain. The germline V gene has CDR1 SNHLY and CDR2 FYNNEI. V was cut by 3 bases and J by 3 bases, with 6 bases left in between. The CDR3 consists of 12 residues. In DNA, the CDR3 is TGTGCCAGCAGTGACTACATCTACGAGCAGTACTTC. It yields the protein CASSDYIYEQYF.

The chain joins TRBV29-1 to TRBJ2-3, with 9 positions matching TRBD2. CDR1 is SQVTM, CDR2 ANQGSEA, per germline. The CDR3 spans 14 residues. Losses at the gene ends were 2 bases for V and 2 bases for J; bases not matched to a gene: 2. The CDR3 protein is CSVELAGYTDTQYF. The CDR3 coding sequence is TGCAGCGTTGAACTAGCGGGATACACAGATACGCAGTATTTT.